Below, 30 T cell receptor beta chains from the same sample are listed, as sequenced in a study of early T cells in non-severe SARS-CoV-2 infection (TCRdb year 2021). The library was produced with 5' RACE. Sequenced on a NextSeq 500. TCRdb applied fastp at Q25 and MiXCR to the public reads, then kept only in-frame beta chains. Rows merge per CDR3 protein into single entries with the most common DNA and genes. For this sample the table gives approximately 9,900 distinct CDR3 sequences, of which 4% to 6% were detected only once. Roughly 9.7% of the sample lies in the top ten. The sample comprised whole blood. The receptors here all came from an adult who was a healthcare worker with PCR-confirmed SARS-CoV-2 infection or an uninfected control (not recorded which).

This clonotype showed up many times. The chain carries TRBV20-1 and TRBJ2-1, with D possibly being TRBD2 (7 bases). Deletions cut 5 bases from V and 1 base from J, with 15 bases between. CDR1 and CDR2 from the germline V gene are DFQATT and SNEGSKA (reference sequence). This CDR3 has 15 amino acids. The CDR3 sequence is CSAAEGGGSYNEQFF. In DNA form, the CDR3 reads TGCAGTGCTGCGGAGGGAGGGGGGTCCTACAATGAGCAGTTCTTC.

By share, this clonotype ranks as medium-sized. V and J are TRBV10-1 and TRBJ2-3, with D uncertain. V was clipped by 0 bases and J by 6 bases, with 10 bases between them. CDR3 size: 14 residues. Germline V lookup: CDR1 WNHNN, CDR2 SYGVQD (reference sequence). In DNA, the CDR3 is TGCGCCAGCAGTGAGTCGATGATAGCCGATACGCAGTATTTT. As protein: CASSESMIADTQYF.

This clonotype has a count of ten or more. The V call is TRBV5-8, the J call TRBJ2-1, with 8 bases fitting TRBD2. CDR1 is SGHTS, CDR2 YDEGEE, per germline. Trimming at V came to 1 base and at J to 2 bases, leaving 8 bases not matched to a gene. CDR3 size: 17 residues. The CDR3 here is CASSLTSGSGTYNEQFF. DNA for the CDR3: TGTGCCAGCAGCTTGACCAGCGGGAGTGGCACCTACAATGAGCAGTTCTTC.

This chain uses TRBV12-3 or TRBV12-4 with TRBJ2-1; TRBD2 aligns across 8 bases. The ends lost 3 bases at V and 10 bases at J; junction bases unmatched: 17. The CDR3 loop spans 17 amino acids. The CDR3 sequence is CASSLPRGSGSITEQFF. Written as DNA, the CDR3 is TGTGCCAGCAGTTTGCCCCGTGGGAGCGGGAGCATCACGGAGCAGTTCTTC.

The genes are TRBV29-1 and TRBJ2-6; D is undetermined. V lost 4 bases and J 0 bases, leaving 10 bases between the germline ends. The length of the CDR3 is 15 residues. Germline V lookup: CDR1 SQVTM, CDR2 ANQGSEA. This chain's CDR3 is CSVGRLSSGANVLTF. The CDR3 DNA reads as TGCAGCGTTGGACGGTTGAGCTCTGGGGCCAACGTCCTGACTTTC.

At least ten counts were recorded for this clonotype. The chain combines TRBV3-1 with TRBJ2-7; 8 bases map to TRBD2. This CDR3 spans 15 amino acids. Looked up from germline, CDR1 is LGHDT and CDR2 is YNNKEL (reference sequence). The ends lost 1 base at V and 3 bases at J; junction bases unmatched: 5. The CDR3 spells CASSQGSGNLYEQYF. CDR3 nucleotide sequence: TGTGCCAGCAGCCAAGGTAGCGGGAACCTCTACGAGCAGTACTTC.

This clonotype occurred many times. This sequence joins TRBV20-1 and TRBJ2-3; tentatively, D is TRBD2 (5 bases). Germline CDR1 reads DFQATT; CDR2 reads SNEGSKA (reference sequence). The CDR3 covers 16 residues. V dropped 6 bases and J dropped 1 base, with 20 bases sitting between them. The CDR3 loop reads CSATYLAPTGTDTQYF. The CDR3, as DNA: TGCAGTGCGACATACTTAGCGCCAACTGGCACAGATACGCAGTATTTT.

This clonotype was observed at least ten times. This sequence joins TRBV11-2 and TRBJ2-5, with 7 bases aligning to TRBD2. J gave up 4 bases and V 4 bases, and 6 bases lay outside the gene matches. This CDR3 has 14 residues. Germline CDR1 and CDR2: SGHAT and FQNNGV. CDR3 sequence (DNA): TGTGCCAGCAGCTCATTGGTAGCGGGAGAGACCCAGTACTTC. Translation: CASSSLVAGETQYF.

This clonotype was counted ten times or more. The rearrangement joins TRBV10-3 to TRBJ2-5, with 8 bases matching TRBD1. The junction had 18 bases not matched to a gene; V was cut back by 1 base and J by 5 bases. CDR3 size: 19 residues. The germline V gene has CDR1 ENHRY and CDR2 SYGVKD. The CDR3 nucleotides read TGTGCCATCAGTGAGTTCGGTTCATGGGACAGGATTTTCGGGGAGACCCAGTACTTC. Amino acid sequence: CAISEFGSWDRIFGETQYF.

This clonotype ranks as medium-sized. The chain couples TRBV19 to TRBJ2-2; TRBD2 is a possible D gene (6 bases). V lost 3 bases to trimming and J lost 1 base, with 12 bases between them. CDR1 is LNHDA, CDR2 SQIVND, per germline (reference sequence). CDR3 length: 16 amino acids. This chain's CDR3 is CASSMDGGWNTGELFF. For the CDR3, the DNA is TGTGCCAGTAGTATGGACGGAGGGTGGAACACCGGGGAGCTGTTTTTT.

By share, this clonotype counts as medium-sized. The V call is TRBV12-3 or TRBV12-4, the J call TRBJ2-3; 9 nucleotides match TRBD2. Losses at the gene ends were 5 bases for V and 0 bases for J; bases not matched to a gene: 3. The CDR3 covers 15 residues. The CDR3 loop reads CASSETSGSTDTQYF. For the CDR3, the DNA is TGTGCCAGCAGTGAGACTAGCGGTAGCACAGATACGCAGTATTTT.

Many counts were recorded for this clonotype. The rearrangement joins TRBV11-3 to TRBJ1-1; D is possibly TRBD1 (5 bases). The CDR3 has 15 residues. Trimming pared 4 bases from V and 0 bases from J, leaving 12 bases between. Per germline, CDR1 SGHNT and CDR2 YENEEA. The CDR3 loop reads CASSSGGTMNTEAFF. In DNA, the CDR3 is TGTGCCAGCAGCTCCGGGGGGACCATGAACACTGAAGCTTTCTTT.

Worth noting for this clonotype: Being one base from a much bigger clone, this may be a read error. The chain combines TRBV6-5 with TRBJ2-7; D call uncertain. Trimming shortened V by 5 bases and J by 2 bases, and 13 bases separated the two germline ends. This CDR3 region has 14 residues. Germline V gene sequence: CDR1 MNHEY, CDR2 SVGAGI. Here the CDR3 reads CASSQPGRAYEQYF. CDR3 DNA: TGTGCCAGCAGTCAACCCGGCAGAGCCTACGAGCAGTACTTC.

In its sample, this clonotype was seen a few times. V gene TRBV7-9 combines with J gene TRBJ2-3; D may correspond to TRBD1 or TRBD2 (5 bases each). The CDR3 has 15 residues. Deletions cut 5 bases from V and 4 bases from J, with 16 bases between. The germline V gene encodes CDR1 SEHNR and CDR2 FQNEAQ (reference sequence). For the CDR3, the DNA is TGTGCCAGCAGCCGACGGGACGACTACTCAGATACGCAGTATTTT. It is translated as CASSRRDDYSDTQYF.

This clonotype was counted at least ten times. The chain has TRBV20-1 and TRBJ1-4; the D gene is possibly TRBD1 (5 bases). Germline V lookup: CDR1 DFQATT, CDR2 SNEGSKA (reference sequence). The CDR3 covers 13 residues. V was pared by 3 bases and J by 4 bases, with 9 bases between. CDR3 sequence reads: CSASQGDNEKLFF. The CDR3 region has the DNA TGCAGTGCTAGTCAGGGAGATAATGAAAAACTGTTTTTT.

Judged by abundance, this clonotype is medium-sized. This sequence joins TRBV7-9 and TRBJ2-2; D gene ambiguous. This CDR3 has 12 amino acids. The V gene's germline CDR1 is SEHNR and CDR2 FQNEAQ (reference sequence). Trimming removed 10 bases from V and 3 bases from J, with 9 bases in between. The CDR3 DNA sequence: TGTGCCATCCCGACTGACACCGGGGAGCTGTTTTTT. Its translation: CAIPTDTGELFF.

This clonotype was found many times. The CDR3 region has the DNA TGTGCCAGCGGCCCGGGACAGGGAACCTCTGGGGCCAACGTCCTGACTTTC. It specifies CASGPGQGTSGANVLTF. The V call is TRBV6-5, the J call TRBJ2-6; 9 bases align to TRBD1. Looked up from germline, CDR1 is MNHEY and CDR2 is SVGAGI. CDR3 length equals 17 residues. V lost 8 bases to trimming and J lost 0 bases; unmatched junction nucleotides: 8.

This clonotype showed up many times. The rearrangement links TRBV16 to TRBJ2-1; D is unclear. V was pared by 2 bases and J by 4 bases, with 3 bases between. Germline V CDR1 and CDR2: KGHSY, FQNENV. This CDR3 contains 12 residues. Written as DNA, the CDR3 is TGTGCCAGCAGCCAACGGTACAATGAGCAGTTCTTC. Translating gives CASSQRYNEQFF. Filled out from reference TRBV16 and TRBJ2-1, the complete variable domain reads GEEVAQTPKHLVRGEGQKAKLYCAPIKGHSYVFWYQQVLKNEFKFLISFQNENVFDETGMPKERFSAKCLPNSPCSLEIQATKLEDSAVYFCASSQRYNEQFFGPGTRLTVL.

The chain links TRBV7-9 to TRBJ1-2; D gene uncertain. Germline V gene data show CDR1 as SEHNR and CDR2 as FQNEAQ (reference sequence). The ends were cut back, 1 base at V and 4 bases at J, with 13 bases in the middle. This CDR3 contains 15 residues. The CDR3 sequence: CASSLGMERLYGYTF. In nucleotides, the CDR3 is TGTGCCAGCAGCTTAGGAATGGAGCGTCTCTATGGCTACACCTTC.

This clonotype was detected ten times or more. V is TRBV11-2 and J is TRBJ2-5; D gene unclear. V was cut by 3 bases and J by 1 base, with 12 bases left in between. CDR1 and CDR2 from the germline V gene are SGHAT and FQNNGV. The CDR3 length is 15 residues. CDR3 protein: CASSLSSIRQETQYF. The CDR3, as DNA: TGTGCCAGCAGCTTGAGTTCAATACGCCAAGAGACCCAGTACTTC. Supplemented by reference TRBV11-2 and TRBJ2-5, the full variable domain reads EAGVAQSPRYKIIEKRQSVAFWCNPISGHATLYWYQQILGQGPKLLIQFQNNGVVDDSQLPKDRFSAERLKGVDSTLKIQPAKLEDSAVYLCASSLSSIRQETQYFGPGTRLLVL.

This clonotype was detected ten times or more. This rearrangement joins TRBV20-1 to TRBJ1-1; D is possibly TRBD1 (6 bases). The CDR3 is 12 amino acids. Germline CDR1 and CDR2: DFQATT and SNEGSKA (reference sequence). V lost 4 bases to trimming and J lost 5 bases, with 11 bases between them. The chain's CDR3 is CSATTGNTEAFF. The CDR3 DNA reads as TGCAGTGCTACCACAGGGAATACTGAAGCTTTCTTT.

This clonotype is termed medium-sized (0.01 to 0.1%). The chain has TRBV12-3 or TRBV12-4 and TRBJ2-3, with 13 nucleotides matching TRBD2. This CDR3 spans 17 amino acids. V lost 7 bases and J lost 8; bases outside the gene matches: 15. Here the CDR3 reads CASNPRSGLAGIGTQYF. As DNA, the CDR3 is TGTGCCAGCAACCCTAGATCGGGACTAGCGGGAATTGGTACGCAGTATTTT.

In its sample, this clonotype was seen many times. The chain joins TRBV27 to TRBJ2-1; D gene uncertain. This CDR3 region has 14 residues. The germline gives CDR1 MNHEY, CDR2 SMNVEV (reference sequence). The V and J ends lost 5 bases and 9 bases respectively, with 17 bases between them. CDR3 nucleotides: TGTGCCAGCAGTATACCCGGGCCTCTGGGTGAGCAGTTCTTC. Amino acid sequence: CASSIPGPLGEQFF.

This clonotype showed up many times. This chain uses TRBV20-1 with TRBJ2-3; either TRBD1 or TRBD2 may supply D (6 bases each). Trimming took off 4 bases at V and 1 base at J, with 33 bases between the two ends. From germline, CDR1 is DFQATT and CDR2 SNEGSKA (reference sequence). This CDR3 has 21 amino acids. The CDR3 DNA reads TGCAGTGCTATCGATCCGATAACAGGGCTACGGGCGGGAAGACGCACAGATACGCAGTATTTT. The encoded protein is CSAIDPITGLRAGRRTDTQYF.

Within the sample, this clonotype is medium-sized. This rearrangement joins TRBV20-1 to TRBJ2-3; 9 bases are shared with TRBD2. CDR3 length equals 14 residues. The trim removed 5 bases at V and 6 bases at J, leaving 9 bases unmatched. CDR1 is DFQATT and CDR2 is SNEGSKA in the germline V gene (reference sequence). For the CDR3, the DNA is TGCAGTGCTGGGAGGAGCGGGAGGACCGATACGCAGTATTTT. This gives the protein CSAGRSGRTDTQYF.

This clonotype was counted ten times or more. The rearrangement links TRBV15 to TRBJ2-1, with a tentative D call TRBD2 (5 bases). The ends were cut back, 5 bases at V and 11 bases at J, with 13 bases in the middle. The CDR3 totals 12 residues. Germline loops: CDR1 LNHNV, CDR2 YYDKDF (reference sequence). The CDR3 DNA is TGTGCCACCAGCCCGAGGGATTCAAAGCAGTTCTTC. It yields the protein CATSPRDSKQFF.

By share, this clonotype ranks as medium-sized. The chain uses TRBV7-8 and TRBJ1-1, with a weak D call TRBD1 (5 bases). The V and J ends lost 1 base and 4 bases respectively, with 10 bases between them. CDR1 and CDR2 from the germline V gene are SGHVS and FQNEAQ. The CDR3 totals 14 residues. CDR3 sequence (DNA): TGTGCCAGCAGCTTAGAGGGGCAGTCCACTGAAGCTTTCTTT. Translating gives CASSLEGQSTEAFF.

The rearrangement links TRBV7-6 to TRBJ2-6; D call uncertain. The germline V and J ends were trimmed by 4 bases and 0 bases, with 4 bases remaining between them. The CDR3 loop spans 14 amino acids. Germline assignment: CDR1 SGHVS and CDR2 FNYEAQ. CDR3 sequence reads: CASSSNSGANVLTF. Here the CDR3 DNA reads TGTGCCAGCAGCTCCAACTCTGGGGCCAACGTCCTGACTTTC.

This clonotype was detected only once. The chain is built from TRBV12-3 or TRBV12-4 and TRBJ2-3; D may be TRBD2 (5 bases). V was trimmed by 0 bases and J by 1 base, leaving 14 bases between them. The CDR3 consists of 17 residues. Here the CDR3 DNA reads TGTGCCAGCAGTTTAGCTCCCGTCGGGATACGCACAGATACGCAGTATTTT. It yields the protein CASSLAPVGIRTDTQYF.

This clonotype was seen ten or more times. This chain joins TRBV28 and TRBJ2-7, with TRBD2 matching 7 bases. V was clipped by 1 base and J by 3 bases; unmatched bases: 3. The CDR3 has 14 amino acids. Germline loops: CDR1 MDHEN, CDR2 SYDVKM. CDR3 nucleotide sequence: TGTGCCAGCAGTTTATCCGGACTAGACTACGAGCAGTACTTC. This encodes CASSLSGLDYEQYF.